Following are 6 T cell receptor beta chains from one sample sequenced in a study of cytomegalovirus exposure and HLA in healthy donors. With 60 Vbeta and 13 Jbeta primers, the PCR was carried out. Method: immunoSEQ multiplex PCR; TCRdb's copy keeps in-frame clones and lacks some. There are around 180,000 clones in the sample; about 80% occur only once, and more than 0.45% lies in the top ten. Specimen: PBMCs. Receptor source: a woman aged 50 to 65 in good health and CMV-seronegative.

This clone was observed a few times. The genes are TRBV7-8 and TRBJ2-5; 7 bases map to TRBD2. Germline trimming cut 1 base from V and 4 bases from J; bases unmatched to any gene: 6. Looked up from germline, CDR1 is SGHVS and CDR2 is FQNEAQ. This CDR3 is 15 amino acids long. CDR3 region: CASSLGGGLRETQYF. The CDR3 DNA follows: TGTGCCAGCAGCTTAGGGGGGGGGTTGCGAGAGACCCAGTACTTC.

The chain has TRBV11-2 and TRBJ2-2, with 8 bases fitting TRBD1. The CDR3 extends over 16 amino acids. CDR1 and CDR2 from the germline V gene are SGHAT and FQNNGV. V lost 5 bases, J lost 4 bases, and 9 bases stayed unmatched. The CDR3 DNA reads TGTGCCAGCAGCAGCCGGACAGGGATTAGCACCGGGGAGCTGTTTTTT. It specifies CASSSRTGISTGELFF.

V and J are TRBV19 and TRBJ1-5; tentatively, D is TRBD1 (6 bases). The CDR3 is 14 residues long. Germline V lookup: CDR1 LNHDA, CDR2 SQIVND (reference sequence). V was trimmed by 6 bases and J by 6 bases, leaving 15 bases between them. Here the CDR3 DNA reads TGTGCCAGTAGGATTCTGGGGGCCGTTCAGCCCCAGCATTTT. Translated, it gives CASRILGAVQPQHF.

This rearrangement joins TRBV7-2 to TRBJ2-1, with 8 bases matching TRBD2. The germline V gene encodes CDR1 SGHTA and CDR2 FQGNSA. The J segment lost 4 bases and the V segment lost 1 base, leaving 3 bases of the junction unmatched. The CDR3 has 15 residues. The CDR3 loop reads CASSLDSGGYNEQFF. CDR3 DNA sequence: TGTGCCAGCAGCTTAGACAGCGGGGGTTACAATGAGCAGTTCTTC.

V is TRBV10-3 and J is TRBJ2-1, with 13 bases fitting TRBD2. The V and J ends lost 3 bases and 8 bases, in that order; junction bases with no gene match: 4. Germline lookup yields CDR1 ENHRY and CDR2 SYGVKD. There are 15 residues in the CDR3. CDR3 in amino acids: CAISETSGRVDEQFF. For the CDR3, the DNA is TGTGCCATCAGTGAAACTAGCGGGAGGGTCGATGAGCAGTTCTTC.

The chain joins TRBV28 to TRBJ2-7; 14 bases map to TRBD2. J lost 4 bases, V lost 6 bases, and 26 bases had no gene match. Germline CDR1 reads MDHEN; CDR2 reads SYDVKM. The CDR3 contains 22 residues. The DNA for the CDR3 is TGTGCCAGCAGACGAAGCCTCGGGACTAGCGGGAGTACCGGACACGGCCAATACGAGCAGTACTTC. As protein: CASRRSLGTSGSTGHGQYEQYF.